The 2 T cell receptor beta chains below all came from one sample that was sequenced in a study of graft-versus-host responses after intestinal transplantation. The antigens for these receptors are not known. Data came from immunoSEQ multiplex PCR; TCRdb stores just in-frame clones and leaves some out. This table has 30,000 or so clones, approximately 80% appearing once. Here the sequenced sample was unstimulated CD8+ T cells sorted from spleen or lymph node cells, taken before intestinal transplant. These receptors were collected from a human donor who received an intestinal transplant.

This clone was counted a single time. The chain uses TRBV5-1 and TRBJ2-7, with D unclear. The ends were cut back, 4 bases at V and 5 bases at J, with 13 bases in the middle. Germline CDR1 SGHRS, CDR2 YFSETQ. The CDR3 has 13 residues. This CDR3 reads CASSILVPDEQYF. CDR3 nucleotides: TGCGCCAGCAGCATTTTAGTTCCCGACGAGCAGTACTTC.

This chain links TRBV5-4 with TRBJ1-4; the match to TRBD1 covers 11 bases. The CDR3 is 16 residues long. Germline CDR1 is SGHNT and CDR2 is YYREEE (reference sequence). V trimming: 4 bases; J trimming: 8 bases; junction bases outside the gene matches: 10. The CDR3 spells CASSDTGQGAQEKLFF. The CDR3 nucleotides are TGTGCCAGCAGCGACACTGGACAGGGGGCTCAGGAAAAACTGTTTTTT.